This TCR beta chain originates from a study of regulatory T cells in long-lasting Graves disease. The study's findings and limits: Among samples with persistent disease, TRBV28, TRBJ1-2 and TRBJ2-5 were favored.

The germline V gene has CDR1 SGHAT and CDR2 FQNNGV. The CDR3 totals 15 residues. The V and J ends lost 2 bases and 1 base respectively, with 11 bases between them. This clonotype showed up many times. Its target is unknown. Construction of the TCR beta libraries employed iRepertoire HTBI primers in conjunction with Arm-PCR of CDR3 regions. TCRdb passed the multiplex PCR reads through MiXCR, listing each CDR3 protein once. The sample contains about half a million distinct CDR3 sequences, 12% of which appear only once. Time point reported: newly diagnosed GD, antithyroid drugs for less than 3 months. RNA extracted from PBMCs served as the sequencing template. These records were also assigned to another study, of T cells in Graves' hyperthyroidism and ophthalmopathy. This second study says: The HTBI set primed first-round TCR CDR3 RT-PCR. Expanded thyroid clonotypes (above 0.001) were mostly also found in blood. A model of 13 V-J pairs discriminated ophthalmopathy from stable hyperthyroidism.

The sequencing used peripheral blood mononuclear cells (PBMCs), collected at new diagnosis, from a patient treated with antithyroid drugs. The receptor comes from a woman aged 25 to 39 with Graves disease. The chain links TRBV11-2 to TRBJ1-1; a possible D gene is TRBD1 (6 bases). CDR3: CASSLSHRANTEAFF. The CDR3 DNA follows: TGTGCCAGCAGCTTAAGCCACAGGGCGAACACTGAAGCTTTCTTT.